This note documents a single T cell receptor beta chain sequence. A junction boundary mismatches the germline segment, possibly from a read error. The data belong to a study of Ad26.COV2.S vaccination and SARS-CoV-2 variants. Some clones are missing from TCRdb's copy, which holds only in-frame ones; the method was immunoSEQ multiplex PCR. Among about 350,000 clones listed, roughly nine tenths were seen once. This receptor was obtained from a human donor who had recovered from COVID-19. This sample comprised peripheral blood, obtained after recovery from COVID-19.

The CDR3 sequence: CASSMTGATNEKLLF. CDR3 DNA: TGTGCCAGTAGTATGACGGGCGCAACTAATGAAAAACTGCTTTTT. This chain links TRBV19 with TRBJ1-4; D is unresolved. The CDR3 loop spans 15 amino acids. Germline CDR1 LNHDA, CDR2 SQIVND (reference sequence).